This T cell receptor (beta chain) stems from a study of breast tumors, draining lymph nodes, adjacent tissues. Breast cancer patients provided tissue from their axillary draining lymph nodes. Whole-study findings and limits: Tumor and nontumor repertoires were significantly more similar in luminal-like than in basal-like breast cancer. Tumor repertoires ranked between lymph nodes and nontumor tissue in diversity, with V and J gene preferences. Most tumor T cells seemingly derive from lymph node, then expand in tumor.

V shed 4 bases and J shed 2 bases, with 7 bases lying between them. Germline V gene lookup returns CDR1 MRHNA and CDR2 SNTAGT. The CDR3 extends over 13 amino acids. One entry per CDR3 protein results from TCRdb running MiXCR on the multiplex PCR reads. Of roughly 100,000 distinct CDR3 sequences in the sample, under 40% were seen once. Ten or more counts support this clonotype. Its antigen is not known. V gene TRBV6-4 combines with J gene TRBJ2-3, with D unclear. The sequence was obtained from a female donor with breast cancer. Some clones in this sample may be carry-over from other donors' samples. Material for sequencing was axillary lymph node tissue. The CDR3 coding sequence is TGTGCCAGCAGTGCCCAATTCACAGATACGCAGTATTTT. It codes for CASSAQFTDTQYF.